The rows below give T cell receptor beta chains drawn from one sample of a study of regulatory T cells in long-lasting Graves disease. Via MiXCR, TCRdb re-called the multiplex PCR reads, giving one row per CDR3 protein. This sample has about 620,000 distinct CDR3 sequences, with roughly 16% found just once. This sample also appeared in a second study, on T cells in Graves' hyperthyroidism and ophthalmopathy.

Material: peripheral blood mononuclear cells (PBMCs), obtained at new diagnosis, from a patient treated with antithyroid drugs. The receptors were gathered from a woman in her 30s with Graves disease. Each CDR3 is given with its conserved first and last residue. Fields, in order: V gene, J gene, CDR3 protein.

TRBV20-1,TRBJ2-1,CSASHFPYNEQFF
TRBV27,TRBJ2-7,CASRGGFWGKAYEQYF
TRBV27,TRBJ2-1,CASTSFGVSYNEQFF
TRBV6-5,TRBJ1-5,CASSYSRQFNQPQHF
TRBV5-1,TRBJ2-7,CASSFSGQGRSYEQYF
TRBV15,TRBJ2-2,CATSRDGGTGELFF
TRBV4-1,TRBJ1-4,CASSQGLNEKLFF
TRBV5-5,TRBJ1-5,CASSWGTGGQPQHF
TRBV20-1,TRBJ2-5,CSALQGQGRETQYF
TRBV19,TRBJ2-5,CASRRLRDSKETQYF